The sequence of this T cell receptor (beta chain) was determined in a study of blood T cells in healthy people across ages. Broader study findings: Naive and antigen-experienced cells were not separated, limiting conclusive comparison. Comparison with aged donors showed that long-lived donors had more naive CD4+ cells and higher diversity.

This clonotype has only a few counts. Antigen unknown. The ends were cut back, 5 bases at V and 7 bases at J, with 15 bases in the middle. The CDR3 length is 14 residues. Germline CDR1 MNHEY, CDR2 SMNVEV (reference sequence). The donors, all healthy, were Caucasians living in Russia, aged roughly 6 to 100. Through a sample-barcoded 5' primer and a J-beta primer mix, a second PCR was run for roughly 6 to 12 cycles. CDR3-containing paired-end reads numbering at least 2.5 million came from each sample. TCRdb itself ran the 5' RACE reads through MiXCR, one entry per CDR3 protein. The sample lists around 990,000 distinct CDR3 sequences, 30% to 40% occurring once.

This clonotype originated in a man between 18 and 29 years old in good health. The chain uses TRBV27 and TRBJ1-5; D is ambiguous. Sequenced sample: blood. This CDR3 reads CASSPSTNGQPQHF. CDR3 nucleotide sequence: TGTGCCAGCAGTCCCTCAACCAATGGCCAGCCCCAGCATTTT.